These 6 T cell receptor beta chains share one sample of origin, sequenced in a study of read filtering for tumor transcriptome and immune sequencing. From around 440 ng of RNA, a library with molecular barcoded alpha/delta and beta/gamma adaptors was made. TCRdb fed the reads into MiXCR, producing one record per CDR3 protein. The sample has fewer than 30,000 distinct CDR3 sequences; less than 25% are singletons. Sequencing was carried out using a population of CD138-negative cells sorted from bone marrow. The receptors here all came from a donor at least 40 years old with multiple myeloma.

With respect to this clonotype: With only one base between it and a far larger clone, this is likely a read error. The chain couples TRBV7-2 to TRBJ2-1; 7 bases fit TRBD1. CDR1 and CDR2 (germline): SGHTA, FQGNSA. This CDR3 has 15 residues. CDR3 in DNA: TGTGCCAGCAGCTTTAAAGGGGGCCGGGGCAATGAGCAGCTCTTC. This encodes CASSFKGGRGNEQLF.

In this sample, this clonotype turned up many times. The rearrangement links TRBV19 to TRBJ1-1; tentative D call: TRBD1 (6 bases). Trimming left V 9 bases short and J 5 bases short, with 16 bases between. From germline, CDR1 is LNHDA and CDR2 SQIVND (reference sequence). The CDR3 runs to 13 residues. CDR3 sequence reads: CASLRRGLTEAFF. The CDR3 DNA reads TGTGCCAGCCTTCGCAGGGGATTGACTGAAGCTTTCTTT.

This clonotype was recorded at least ten times. One end of the junction does not line up with germline, which may come from a read error. The chain links TRBV5-1 to TRBJ1-1; D is undetermined. In germline, CDR1 is SGHRS, CDR2 YFSETQ. There are 13 residues in the CDR3. CDR3 protein: CASSLGGSTEAFF. CDR3 bases: TGTGCCAGCAGCTTGGGAGGGAGCACTGAAGCTTTCTTT.

This clonotype was observed at least ten times. The V gene is TRBV9, the J gene TRBJ2-3; TRBD2 matches 7 bases. The V and J ends lost 0 bases and 5 bases, in that order; junction bases with no gene match: 9. The germline V gene encodes CDR1 SGDLS and CDR2 YYNGEE. The CDR3 runs to 16 residues. This CDR3 is CASSVAGAGAKDTQYF. CDR3 nucleotides: TGTGCCAGCAGCGTAGCTGGGGCGGGAGCTAAAGATACGCAGTATTTT.

This clonotype is medium-sized (0.01 to 0.1%) within its sample. The rearrangement joins TRBV6-6 to TRBJ2-1; 13 nucleotides align to TRBD2. Per germline, CDR1 MNHNY and CDR2 SVGAGI (reference sequence). J lost 2 bases, V lost 4 bases, and 17 bases had no gene match. This CDR3 has 21 residues. The CDR3 reads CASSSLFGLAGDQGTYNEQFF. DNA of the CDR3: TGTGCCAGCAGTTCCCTCTTCGGACTAGCGGGAGACCAGGGGACCTACAATGAGCAGTTCTTC.

V is TRBV29-1 and J is TRBJ2-2, with 10 bases matching TRBD2. The CDR3 consists of 16 residues. Per germline, CDR1 SQVTM and CDR2 ANQGSEA. Trimming cost V 5 bases and J 7 bases; bases outside gene matches: 13. The CDR3 nucleotides are TGCAGCGTTCAGTCAGGAACTAGCGGGATTAACGGGGAGCTGTTTTTT. Translating gives CSVQSGTSGINGELFF.